The 11 T cell receptor beta chains below come from one sample, sequenced in a study of neurological immune-mediated disorders. TCRdb re-called the 5' RACE reads with MiXCR, one entry per CDR3 protein. The sample carries 84,000 or so distinct CDR3 sequences, under 4.5% recorded once. Indicated time point: longitudinal time-point 3. The sample comprised PBMCs. Receptor source: a woman aged 55 to 70 with multiple sclerosis.

The sample holds many counts of this clonotype. The chain recombines TRBV12-3 or TRBV12-4 with TRBJ2-7, with D uncertain. Trimming took 4 bases from V and 7 from J, leaving 14 bases between them. The CDR3 has 13 amino acids. The DNA for the CDR3 is TGTGCCAGCAGTTCGTGGATCGATGGGGAGCAGTACTTC. It translates to CASSSWIDGEQYF.

This clonotype showed up many times. This chain joins TRBV15 and TRBJ1-1, with a possible D match to TRBD1 (5 bases). Germline CDR1 is LNHNV and CDR2 is YYDKDF (reference sequence). Trimming left V 5 bases short and J 7 bases short, with 17 bases between. The CDR3 contains 14 residues. This CDR3 reads CATSGGPWNVEAFF. The CDR3 bases are TGTGCCACCAGCGGGGGACCGTGGAACGTTGAAGCTTTCTTT. The full variable domain, its missing parts supplied by reference TRBV15 and TRBJ1-1, is DAMVIQNPRYQVTQFGKPVTLSCSQTLNHNVMYWYQQKSSQAPKLLFHYYDKDFNNEADTPDNFQSRRPNTSFCFLDIRSPGLGDTAMYLCATSGGPWNVEAFFGQGTRLTVV.

Many counts were recorded for this clonotype. The rearrangement joins TRBV7-2 to TRBJ1-2; D unresolved. Trimming stripped 1 base from V and 0 bases from J, with 9 bases between. In germline, CDR1 is SGHTA, CDR2 FQGNSA. This CDR3 has 15 residues. The CDR3 region is CASSLGSTSNYGYTF. CDR3 DNA: TGTGCCAGCAGCTTAGGTTCTACTTCTAACTATGGCTACACCTTC.

In its sample, this clonotype was seen many times. The chain joins TRBV12-3 or TRBV12-4 to TRBJ1-2; no firm D call. This CDR3 is 14 amino acids long. The V end lost 2 bases, the J end lost 4 bases, and 11 bases lay between the germline ends. The CDR3 loop is CASSLRLEGYGYTF. CDR3 in DNA: TGTGCCAGCAGTTTAAGGCTCGAGGGCTATGGCTACACCTTC.

Ten or more counts support this clonotype. The rearrangement uses TRBV12-3 or TRBV12-4 and TRBJ2-2; maybe TRBD1 (5 bases). The CDR3 runs 14 residues. Between the trimmed V and J ends, which lost 0 bases and 5 bases, there was a span of 7 bases. The CDR3 DNA sequence: TGTGCCAGCAGTTTAGCGGGGCTTACCGGGGAGCTGTTTTTT. It codes for CASSLAGLTGELFF.

This clonotype was seen repeatedly, ten times or more. The chain links TRBV5-6 to TRBJ1-2; D unclear. V lost 0 bases, J lost 4 bases, and 19 bases lay in between. The CDR3 extends over 17 amino acids. Germline values: CDR1 SGHDT, CDR2 YYEEEE. CDR3 protein: CASSLVSEGITSYGYTF. The CDR3 coding sequence is TGTGCCAGCAGCTTGGTCTCAGAGGGCATCACTAGCTATGGCTACACCTTC.

This clonotype came up many times. The V gene is TRBV30, the J gene TRBJ2-2; D gene ambiguous. Germline-derived CDR1 and CDR2 are GTSNPN and SVGIG (reference sequence). CDR3 length: 11 amino acids. Trimming pared 2 bases from V and 9 bases from J, leaving 7 bases between. The CDR3 DNA sequence: TGTGCCTGGAGTATCGGTTGGGAGCTGTTTTTT. It translates to CAWSIGWELFF.

Many counts were recorded for this clonotype. The V and J genes are TRBV6-4 and TRBJ1-1; a weak D match, TRBD1 (5 bases). CDR1 is MRHNA and CDR2 is SNTAGT in the germline V gene. This CDR3 is built from 14 residues. Trimming removed 0 bases at V and 6 bases at J, with 11 bases between. CDR3 DNA: TGTGCCAGCAGTGACTCGGACGGGGCCGCTGAAGCTTTCTTT. Protein product: CASSDSDGAAEAFF.

This clonotype has at least ten counts. No conserved phenylalanine or tryptophan ends this CDR3, so it is likely a read error. Because the CDR3's place on the DNA is in doubt, the DNA is left out and the CDR3 is given as listed by TCRdb. The J gene is TRBJ2-3, the V gene TRBV4-1; TRBD1 is taken as the D call from the table, unchecked against the DNA. Per germline, CDR1 MGHRA and CDR2 YSYEKL. Counting both end residues, the CDR3 totals 9 amino acids. The CDR3: CASSQEAGK.

In this sample, this clonotype turned up many times. This chain links TRBV6-5 with TRBJ1-4, with TRBD1 matching 9 bases. In germline, CDR1 is MNHEY, CDR2 SVGAGI. The trim removed 0 bases at V and 4 bases at J, leaving 12 bases unmatched. The length of the CDR3 is 19 residues. CDR3 sequence reads: CASSYSSPGQGPFNEKLFF. In DNA, the CDR3 is TGTGCCAGCAGTTACTCATCCCCGGGACAGGGACCGTTTAATGAAAAACTGTTTTTT.

The chain uses TRBV14 and TRBJ2-5; D could derive from TRBD1 or TRBD2 (5 bases each). Trimming took off 0 bases at V and 5 bases at J, with 13 bases between the two ends. This CDR3 region has 15 residues. Germline CDR1 reads SGHDN; CDR2 reads FVKESK. The CDR3 here is CASSQDVRDLETQYF. In nucleotides, the CDR3 is TGTGCCAGCAGCCAAGATGTAAGGGACCTGGAGACCCAGTACTTC. Full variable domain (outside the CDR3, taken from reference TRBV14 and TRBJ2-5): EAGVTQFPSHSVIEKGQTVTLRCDPISGHDNLYWYRRVMGKEIKFLLHFVKESKQDESGMPNNRFLAERTGGTYSTLKVQPAELEDSGVYFCASSQDVRDLETQYFGPGTRLLVL.